This T cell receptor (beta chain) appears in the sequencing data of a study of cytomegalovirus exposure and HLA in healthy donors. Notes on this clone: Its antigen is as yet unknown.

Primers: 60 Vbeta forward and 13 Jbeta reverse. Method: immunoSEQ multiplex PCR; TCRdb's copy keeps in-frame clones and lacks some. The profile shows approximately 130,000 clones, around 80% of them singletons. The CDR3 spans 12 residues. Deletions cut 5 bases from V and 2 bases from J, with 7 bases between. The germline V gene encodes CDR1 SGHTA and CDR2 FQGNSA. Study-level results: Segments of the TCR beta V type were, in most cases, productive about 90% or about 30% of the time in an earlier analysis.

The origin of this receptor is a woman between 45 and 60 years old in good health and CMV-seronegative. The V gene is TRBV7-2, the J gene TRBJ2-7; D is unclear. Sequencing input: PBMCs. The CDR3 coding sequence is TGTGCCAGCAGCCATTACACCTACGAGCAGTACTTC. The encoded protein is CASSHYTYEQYF.